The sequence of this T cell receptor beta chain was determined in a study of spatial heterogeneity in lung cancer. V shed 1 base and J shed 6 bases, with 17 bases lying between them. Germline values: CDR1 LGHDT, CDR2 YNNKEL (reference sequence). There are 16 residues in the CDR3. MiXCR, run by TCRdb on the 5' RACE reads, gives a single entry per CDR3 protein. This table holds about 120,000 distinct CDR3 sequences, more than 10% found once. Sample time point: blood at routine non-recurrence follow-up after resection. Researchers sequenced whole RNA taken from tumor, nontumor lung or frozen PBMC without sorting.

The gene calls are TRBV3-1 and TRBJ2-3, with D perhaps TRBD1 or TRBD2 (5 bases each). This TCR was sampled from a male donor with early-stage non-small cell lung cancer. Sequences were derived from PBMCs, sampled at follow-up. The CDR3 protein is CASSQAGTQVQDTQYF. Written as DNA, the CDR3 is TGTGCCAGCAGCCAAGCCGGGACCCAAGTACAGGATACGCAGTATTTT.